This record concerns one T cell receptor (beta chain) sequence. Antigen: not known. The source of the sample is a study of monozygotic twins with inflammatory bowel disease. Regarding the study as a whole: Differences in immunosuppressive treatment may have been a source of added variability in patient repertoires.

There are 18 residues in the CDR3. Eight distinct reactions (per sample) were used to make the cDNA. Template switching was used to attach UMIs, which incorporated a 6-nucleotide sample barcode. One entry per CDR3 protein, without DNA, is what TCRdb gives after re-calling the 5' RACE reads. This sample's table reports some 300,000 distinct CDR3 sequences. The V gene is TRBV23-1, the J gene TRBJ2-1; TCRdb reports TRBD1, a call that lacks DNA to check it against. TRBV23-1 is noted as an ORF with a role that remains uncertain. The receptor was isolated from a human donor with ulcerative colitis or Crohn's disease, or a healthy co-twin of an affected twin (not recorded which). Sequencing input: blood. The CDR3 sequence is CASSQTRDSPSSYNEQFF.